The 3 T cell receptor beta chains in this list originate from one sample, sequenced in a study of patients and donors after allogeneic stem cell transplantation. TCRdb reprocessed the RT-PCR reads with MiXCR, giving one entry per CDR3 protein. The data hold around 200,000 distinct CDR3 sequences, with less than 50% observed a single time. Specimen: blood, either unsorted or a sorted T cell fraction (not recorded which). These receptors came from a human donor who was either an allogeneic HSCT recipient or a stem cell or donor lymphocyte infusion donor (not recorded which). It is not recorded whose cells these are; they may come from a transplant donor.

In its sample, this clonotype was seen a few times. This rearrangement joins TRBV28 to TRBJ1-5; TRBD1 agrees at 8 bases. Germline V lookup: CDR1 MDHEN, CDR2 SYDVKM. With V trimmed by 10 bases and J by 6 bases, 11 bases remained unmatched. The CDR3 is made up of 14 amino acids. CDR3 DNA sequence: TGTGCCATCCGCCCGGGGGACAGGATTCAGCCCCAGCATTTT. This codes for CAIRPGDRIQPQHF.

The chain is built from TRBV3-1 and TRBJ2-1, with D unclear. The CDR3 extends over 14 amino acids. Germline V lookup: CDR1 LGHDT, CDR2 YNNKEL (reference sequence). Trimming stripped 0 bases from V and 9 bases from J, with 12 bases between. The DNA of the CDR3 is TGTGCCAGCAGCCAAGACTGGAGTCCTGGTGAGCAGTTCTTC. Its protein product is CASSQDWSPGEQFF.

This clonotype has a handful of counts. This rearrangement joins TRBV4-3 to TRBJ1-2; no reliable D call. V lost 1 base and J 7 bases, leaving 16 bases between the germline ends. The germline gives CDR1 LGHNA, CDR2 YSLEER. This CDR3 region has 15 residues. For the CDR3, the DNA is TGCGCCAGCAGCCAAGTGAAGGGTGTGTCGGGTGGCTACACCTTC. Encoded protein: CASSQVKGVSGGYTF.